This T cell receptor (beta chain) was sequenced for a study of blood T cell repertoires in COVID-19. As for the study in general: The study drew acute and convalescent COVID-19 samples from the United States, Italy and Spain. T cells, B-cell-depleted T cells, or PBMCs provided the cDNA or gDNA that served as material.

Original processing notes: Estimated nucleated cell counts came from reference gene primer amplification. The protocol was immunoSEQ multiplex PCR, while the TCRdb copy is restricted to in-frame clones and leaves out a portion. The D gene and trimming were derived from the DNA, and the V and J assignments and clone size from that table. The sample holds around 130,000 clones, roughly four fifths seen once. The CDR3 contains 12 residues. Per germline, CDR1 SEHNR and CDR2 FQNEAQ (reference sequence). Trimming cost V 5 bases and J 3 bases, with 8 bases left between them. Sequenced material: peripheral blood. The rearrangement joins TRBV7-9 to TRBJ2-7, with D uncertain. The TCR comes from a human donor in a cohort sampled during active COVID-19. The CDR3 DNA follows: TGTGCCAGCAGCAGCCGGTACTACGAGCAGTACTTC. This gives the protein CASSSRYYEQYF.